The clone carrying this TCR beta chain was detected ten times or more. The ends were cut back, 6 bases at V and 6 bases at J, with 12 bases in the middle. The CDR3 is made up of 12 amino acids. Specified time point: sample taken at primary tumor resection. These data belong to a study of spatial heterogeneity in lung cancer. TCRdb processed the 5' RACE reads anew with MiXCR; each CDR3 protein has one entry. The sample includes 35,000 to 45,000 distinct CDR3 sequences, about 7% of them seen just once. Material: PBMCs, obtained at surgery. The receptor was isolated from a female donor with early-stage non-small cell lung cancer. The rearrangement joins TRBV12-3 or TRBV12-4 to TRBJ2-7, with unresolved D. The CDR3, as DNA: TGTGCCAGCAGCTCCCTTGGTGGCGAGCAGTACTTC. Protein: CASSSLGGEQYF.